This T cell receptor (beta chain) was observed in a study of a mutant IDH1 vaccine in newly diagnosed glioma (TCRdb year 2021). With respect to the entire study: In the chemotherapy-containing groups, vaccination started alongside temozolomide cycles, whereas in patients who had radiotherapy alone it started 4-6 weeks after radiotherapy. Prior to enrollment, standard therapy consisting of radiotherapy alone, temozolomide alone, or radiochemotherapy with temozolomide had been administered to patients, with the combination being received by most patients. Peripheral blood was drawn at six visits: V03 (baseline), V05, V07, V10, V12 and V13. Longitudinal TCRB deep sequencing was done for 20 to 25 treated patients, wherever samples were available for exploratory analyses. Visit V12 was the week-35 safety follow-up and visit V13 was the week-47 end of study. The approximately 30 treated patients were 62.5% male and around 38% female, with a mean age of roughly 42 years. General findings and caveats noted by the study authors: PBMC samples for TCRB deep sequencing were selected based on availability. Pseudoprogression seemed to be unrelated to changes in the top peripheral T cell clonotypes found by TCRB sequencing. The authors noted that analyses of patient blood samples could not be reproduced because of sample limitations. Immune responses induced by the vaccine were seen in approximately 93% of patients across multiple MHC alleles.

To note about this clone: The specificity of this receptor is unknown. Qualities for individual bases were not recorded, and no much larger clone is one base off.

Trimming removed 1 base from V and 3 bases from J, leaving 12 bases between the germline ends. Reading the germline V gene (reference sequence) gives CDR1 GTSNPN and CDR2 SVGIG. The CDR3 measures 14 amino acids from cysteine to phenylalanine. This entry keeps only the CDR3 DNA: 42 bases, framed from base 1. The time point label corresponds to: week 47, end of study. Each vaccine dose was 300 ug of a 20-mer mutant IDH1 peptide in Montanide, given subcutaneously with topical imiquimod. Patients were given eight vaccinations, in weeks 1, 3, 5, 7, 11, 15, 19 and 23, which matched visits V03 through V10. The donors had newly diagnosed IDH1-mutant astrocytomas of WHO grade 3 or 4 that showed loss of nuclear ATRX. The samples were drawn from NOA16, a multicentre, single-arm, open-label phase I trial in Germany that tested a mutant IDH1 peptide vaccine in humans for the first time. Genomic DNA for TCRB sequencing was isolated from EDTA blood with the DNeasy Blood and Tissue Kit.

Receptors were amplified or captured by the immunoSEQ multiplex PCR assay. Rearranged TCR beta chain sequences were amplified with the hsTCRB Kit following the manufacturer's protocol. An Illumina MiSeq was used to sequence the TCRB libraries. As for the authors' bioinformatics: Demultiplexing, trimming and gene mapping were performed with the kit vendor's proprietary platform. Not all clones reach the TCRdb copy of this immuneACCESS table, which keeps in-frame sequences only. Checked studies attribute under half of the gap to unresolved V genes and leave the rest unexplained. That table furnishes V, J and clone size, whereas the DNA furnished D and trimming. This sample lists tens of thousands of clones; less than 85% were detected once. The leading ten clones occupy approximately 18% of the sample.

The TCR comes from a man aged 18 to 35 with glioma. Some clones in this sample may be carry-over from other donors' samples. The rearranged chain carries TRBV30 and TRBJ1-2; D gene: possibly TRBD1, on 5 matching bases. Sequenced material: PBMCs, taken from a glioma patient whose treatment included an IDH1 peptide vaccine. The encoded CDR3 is CAWSEGTGDYGYTF. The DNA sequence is TGTGCCTGGAGTGAAGGGACGGGGGACTATGGCTACACCTTC.